This T cell receptor beta chain was obtained from a study of blood T cell repertoires in COVID-19. On the study more broadly: There were acute and convalescent COVID-19 samples, and they came from the United States, Italy and Spain. Sources were T cells, B-cell-depleted T cells, or PBMCs; the material itself was cDNA or gDNA.

In the authors' workflow: Scientists estimated how many nucleated cells there were by amplifying reference gene primers. The repertoire was sequenced with immunoSEQ multiplex PCR; TCRdb's copy has only in-frame clones and lacks some. V and J calls and clone size follow that table, whereas D and trimming were derived from the DNA. The table records around 150,000 clones, roughly nine tenths of them present only once. CDR1 is SGHVS and CDR2 is FQNEAQ in the germline V gene. The trim removed 1 base at V and 7 bases at J, leaving 2 bases unmatched. CDR3 length equals 15 residues. This clone was seen only a few times.

The material sequenced was peripheral blood. This clonotype originated in a woman between 55 and 75 years old with active or convalescent COVID-19. This chain links TRBV7-8 with TRBJ1-6; TRBD1 matches 9 bases. Written as DNA, the CDR3 is TGTGCCAGCAGCTTAGTCGGGACAGGGAATTCACCCCTCCACTTT. Its protein product is CASSLVGTGNSPLHF.